These T cell receptor beta chains were read from a single sample in a study of regulatory T cells in long-lasting Graves disease. TCRdb independently ran MiXCR on the multiplex PCR reads; one entry per CDR3 protein. Of around 420,000 distinct CDR3 sequences listed, approximately 15% are singletons. The same sample was also studied in work on T cells in Graves' hyperthyroidism and ophthalmopathy.

Sample: peripheral blood mononuclear cells (PBMCs), taken at new diagnosis, from a patient treated with antithyroid drugs. The receptors here all came from a middle-aged woman with Graves disease. The CDR3 runs from the conserved cysteine through the conserved F or W. The D gene is left open where the match is weak. Some rows have no size entry. The others give once, few or many, or a class for an expanded clone.

d_call	cdr3_length	v_call	j_call	clone_size	cdr3_nt	cdr3_aa
TRBD1	14	TRBV6-1	TRBJ2-2	few	TGTGCCAGCAGAACGGACAGGGTGGGCGGGGAGCTGTTTTTT	CASRTDRVGGELFF
TRBD2	16	TRBV7-3	TRBJ2-2	few	TGTGCCAGCAGCTTATTCGGACTAGGGCACACCGGGGAGCTGTTTTTT	CASSLFGLGHTGELFF
-	14	TRBV7-9	TRBJ1-2	few	TGTGCCAGCAGCTTTGGTGAAGGGTTCTATGGCTACACCTTC	CASSFGEGFYGYTF
-	12	TRBV7-9	TRBJ1-1	many	TGTGCCAGCAGCGAAGGGGTGACTGAAGCTCTCTTT	CASSEGVTEALF
-	14	TRBV19	TRBJ2-3	many	TGTGCCAGTAGGTCGGAGGGGAGCACAGATACGCAGTATTTT	CASRSEGSTDTQYF
-	15	TRBV7-9	TRBJ1-2	few	TGTGCCAGCAGCTTCACCCGGCAGGGCGGAGATGGCTACACCTTC	CASSFTRQGGDGYTF
-	14	TRBV10-3	TRBJ2-7	many	TGTGCCATCAGTGGCCCGACTCTGCACCACGAGCAGTACTTC	CAISGPTLHHEQYF
TRBD2	15	TRBV2	TRBJ2-7	many	TGTGCCAGCAGGACCGGGACTAGCGGGAGCTACGAGCAGTACTTC	CASRTGTSGSYEQYF
TRBD1	14	TRBV19	TRBJ1-2	-	TGTGCCAGTATCCCGGACAGGGGGCCGCGTGGCTACACCTTC	CASIPDRGPRGYTF
-	16	TRBV11-3	TRBJ2-2	many	TGTGCCAGCAGCTTAGTTATGGAGACGAACACCGGGGAGCTGTTTTTT	CASSLVMETNTGELFF
TRBD2	13	TRBV10-2	TRBJ2-3	many	TGCGCCAGCTATTCCATAGCGGGAGAGGAACAGTATTTT	CASYSIAGEEQYF
TRBD1	14	TRBV28	TRBJ1-5	many	TGTGCCAGCCGGTGGACAGGAGGAAATCAGCCCCAGCATTTT	CASRWTGGNQPQHF
-	14	TRBV5-1	TRBJ2-7	many	TGCGCCAGCAGCATGAATGGACACGACTACGAGCAGTACTTC	CASSMNGHDYEQYF
-	14	TRBV12-3/TRBV12-4	TRBJ2-5	-	TGTGCCAGCAGTTTGGTCAGTGGAGAAGAGACCCAGTACTTC	CASSLVSGEETQYF
TRBD1	17	TRBV4-1	TRBJ1-5	many	TGCGCCAGCAGCCAAGAAGTTCGGACAGGCCCAAATCAGCCCCAGCATTTT	CASSQEVRTGPNQPQHF
-	16	TRBV5-1	TRBJ1-2	-	TGCGCCAGCAGCTTCGACCCCGCCCCGGCGGACTATGGCTACACCTTC	CASSFDPAPADYGYTF
-	16	TRBV2	TRBJ1-4	-	TGTGCCAGCAGTCCGTCCCCGGGTAGGACTAATGAAAAACTGTTTTTT	CASSPSPGRTNEKLFF
-	16	TRBV4-3	TRBJ2-4	many	TGCGCCAGCAGCCAAGATTTGTCGACAACAGAAAACATTCAGTACTTC	CASSQDLSTTENIQYF
TRBD1	15	TRBV7-2	TRBJ2-7	many	TGTGCCAGCAGCTGGACAGGGGGCCTCCTTTACGAGCAGTACTTC	CASSWTGGLLYEQYF
TRBD1	15	TRBV2	TRBJ2-1	many	TGTGCCAGCAGTCCGTTTGGACAGGGGTACAATGAGCAGTTCTTC	CASSPFGQGYNEQFF
-	18	TRBV28	TRBJ2-2	few	TGTGCCAGCAGTTTTATCTCCGACATTGGACTTGGGCCCGGGGAGCTGTTTTTT	CASSFISDIGLGPGELFF
TRBD1	13	TRBV6-1	TRBJ1-2	few	TGTGCCAGCAGATCAGAGGGGGCGTATGGCTACACCTTC	CASRSEGAYGYTF
TRBD1	16	TRBV20-1	TRBJ2-2	many	TGCAGTGCCAGGTCTCTTGACAGGGGTAACACCGGGGAGCTGTTTTTT	CSARSLDRGNTGELFF
-	14	TRBV24-1	TRBJ1-1	many	TGTGCCACCAGTTGGGTGTGCCCGAACACTGAAGCTTTCTTT	CATSWVCPNTEAFF
-	12	TRBV7-2	TRBJ2-3	many	TGTGCCAGCAGCGCCGCATACGATACGCAGTATTTT	CASSAAYDTQYF
TRBD2	17	TRBV7-2	TRBJ2-7	-	TGTGCCAGCAGCTTGAGGACTAGCGGGAGGGCCGTGTACGAGCAGTACTTC	CASSLRTSGRAVYEQYF
-	15	TRBV6-1	TRBJ2-5	many	TGTGCCAGCAGTGAAGCGCGGTTTACACAAGAGACCCAGTACTTC	CASSEARFTQETQYF
-	21	TRBV19	TRBJ1-1	many	TGTGCCAGTAGTATAGTCTCTTGGAGAGCACCCCGGGGAGGGGGGAGGACTGAAGCTTTCTTT	CASSIVSWRAPRGGGRTEAFF
TRBD1	14	TRBV7-9	TRBJ1-5	-	TGTGCCAGCGGAAGGACAGGGGACAATCAGCCCCAGCATTTT	CASGRTGDNQPQHF
-	18	TRBV18	TRBJ1-3	-	TGTGCCAGCTCACCACCGATGACAGCGCAGTTGACTGGAAACACCATATATTTT	CASSPPMTAQLTGNTIYF
TRBD2	14	TRBV2	TRBJ2-1	many	TGTGCCAGCCCAGCGGGGGGATCCTACAATGAGCAGTTCTTC	CASPAGGSYNEQFF
TRBD1	16	TRBV3-1	TRBJ1-1	many	TGTGCCAGCAGCCGAGGACAGACAGGGGGATTCACTGAAGCTTTCTTT	CASSRGQTGGFTEAFF